The sequence of this TCR beta chain was determined in a study of T cells in Graves' hyperthyroidism and ophthalmopathy. Study-wide results and caveats: Researchers found most expanded thyroid clonotypes above 0.001 in blood as well. Onset of ophthalmopathy came a median roughly 6.5 months after the model predicted it.

Clinical symptoms, serum thyroxine and TRAb, thyroid ultrasound and orbital computed tomography were used for the diagnoses. There are a few counts of this clonotype. Its antigen is undetermined. TCR beta CDR3 region amplification was performed from RNA transcripts. An initial round of RT-PCR targeting the TCR CDR3 relied on the HTBI primer set. TCRdb itself ran the multiplex PCR reads through MiXCR, one entry per CDR3 protein. The data contain hundreds of thousands of distinct CDR3 sequences, about 45% of them singletons. The source is an adult man with Graves' disease, either hyperthyroidism or ophthalmopathy (not recorded which). Sequencing was carried out using peripheral blood or thyroid tissue (not recorded which).

The CDR3 sequence is CASSESGAQHF. The CDR3 DNA is TGCGCCAGCAGTGAGTCGGGGGCCCAGCATTTT. V and J are TRBV10-2 and TRBJ1-5; D is possibly TRBD1 (5 bases). CDR1 is WSHSY and CDR2 is SAAADI in the germline V gene. V dropped 0 bases and J dropped 11 bases, with 5 bases sitting between them. CDR3 length equals 11 residues.